These 14 T cell receptor beta chains were all obtained from the same sample, sequenced in a study of T cell repertoires in cytomegalovirus infection. TCRdb redid the calling of the reads with MiXCR, one entry per CDR3 protein. This sample has under 600,000 distinct CDR3 sequences; approximately 15% occur once, and the top ten carry roughly a quarter. The sample taken for sequencing was CD8+ T cells from PBMCs. The receptors shown here come from a human donor in good health (CMV status not recorded). Some clones in this sample may be carry-over from other donors' samples.

This clonotype has at least ten counts. The chain has TRBV7-6 and TRBJ1-1; 12 positions agree with TRBD1. Germline CDR1 reads SGHVS; CDR2 reads FNYEAQ. V was clipped by 5 bases and J by 4 bases; unmatched bases: 5. This CDR3 region has 15 residues. The CDR3 protein is CASSLGTGGGTEAFF. The CDR3 nucleotides are TGTGCCAGCAGCCTAGGGACAGGGGGCGGCACTGAAGCTTTCTTT.

This clonotype occurred many times. CDR3 nucleotides: TGTGCCAGCAGTTGGTCAGCTTACACTGAAGCTTTCTTT. Encoded protein: CASSWSAYTEAFF. This rearrangement joins TRBV27 to TRBJ1-1; D call uncertain. CDR1 and CDR2 from the germline V gene are MNHEY and SMNVEV (reference sequence). Between the trimmed V and J ends, which lost 4 bases and 3 bases, there was a span of 9 bases. The CDR3 is 13 amino acids.

This clonotype occurred a few times. As DNA, the CDR3 is TGTGCCAGCAGTTCTCGGGAGGGGGGCCTAAGCTCCTACAATGAGCAGTTCTTC. It encodes CASSSREGGLSSYNEQFF. The gene calls are TRBV7-9 and TRBJ2-1; TRBD2 agrees at 8 bases. This CDR3 is 18 amino acids long. Germline CDR1 is SEHNR and CDR2 is FQNEAQ (reference sequence). The ends lost 6 bases at V and 0 bases at J; junction bases unmatched: 13. Using reference TRBV7-9 and TRBJ2-1 for the parts outside the CDR3, the full variable domain is DTGVSQNPRHKITKRGQNVTFRCDPISEHNRLYWYRQTLGQGPEFLTYFQNEAQLEKSRLLSDRFSAERPKGSFSTLEIQRTEQGDSAMYLCASSSREGGLSSYNEQFFGPGTRLTVL.

This clonotype was observed many times. The V gene is TRBV7-8, the J gene TRBJ2-7; weak D call: TRBD2 (5 bases). Germline V gives CDR1 SGHVS, CDR2 FQNEAQ. This CDR3 is built from 15 residues. Trimming took off 1 base at V and 7 bases at J, with 17 bases between the two ends. The CDR3 here is CASSLGVASTWEQYF. Written as DNA, the CDR3 is TGTGCCAGCAGCTTAGGGGTAGCGTCAACTTGGGAGCAGTACTTC.

This clonotype was counted many times. The chain recombines TRBV5-1 with TRBJ2-1; D may be TRBD2 (6 bases). Trimming pared 6 bases from V and 0 bases from J, leaving 13 bases between. In germline, CDR1 is SGHRS, CDR2 YFSETQ. The CDR3 loop spans 15 amino acids. CDR3 DNA: TGCGCCAGCACCGGGACTTCGAGCTCCTACAATGAGCAGTTCTTC. Translated: CASTGTSSSYNEQFF.

This clonotype was recorded at least ten times. The chain carries TRBV5-1 and TRBJ1-2; TRBD1 agrees at 8 bases. CDR1 SGHRS and CDR2 YFSETQ come from the germline V gene. Trimming took 4 bases from V and 4 from J; bases not matched to a gene: 33. This CDR3 is 23 amino acids long. Written as DNA, the CDR3 is TGCGCCAGCAGCCAACTCAACCCTACCTCGGGGCCCAGGGGGCCCCAAAGCTCCTATGGCTACACCTTC. Protein sequence: CASSQLNPTSGPRGPQSSYGYTF.

This rearrangement joins TRBV19 to TRBJ2-1, with D possibly TRBD2 on 6 matching bases. The germline CDR1 and CDR2 sequences are LNHDA and SQIVND (reference sequence). This CDR3 contains 15 residues. V lost 3 bases and J lost 0, with 9 bases in between. CDR3 nucleotide sequence: TGTGCCAGTAGTATGGGAGGCAGCTCCTACAATGAGCAGTTCTTC. Residues: CASSMGGSSYNEQFF.

This clonotype was counted ten times or more. The gene calls are TRBV6-5 and TRBJ2-1; unclear D gene. V was trimmed by 6 bases and J by 2 bases, leaving 8 bases between them. The CDR3 covers 13 residues. The V gene's germline CDR1 is MNHEY and CDR2 SVGAGI. DNA of the CDR3: TGTGCCAGCAGACCCCTCACCTACAATGAGCAGTTCTTC. It codes for CASRPLTYNEQFF.

The sample holds one count of this clonotype. A much larger clone is a single base away; this may be a read error. No conserved phenylalanine or tryptophan is present at the end of the CDR3, so a read error is the likely explanation. The chain uses TRBV14 and TRBJ1-2, with 7 bases fitting TRBD1. Unmatched junction bases numbered 4, after V lost 4 bases and J lost 2 bases. The germline CDR1 and CDR2 sequences are SGHDN and FVKESK. The CDR3 totals 14 residues. In DNA, the CDR3 is TGTGCCAGCAGCCGACAGGGTGTGAACTATGGCTACACCTTA. It is translated as CASSRQGVNYGYTL.

In its sample, this clonotype was seen once. It is likely a read error, because the conserved phenylalanine at the end of the CDR3 is missing. This chain links TRBV7-2 with TRBJ2-5, with 7 bases fitting TRBD2. Trimming removed 6 bases from V and 6 bases from J; junction bases left unmatched: 16. The germline CDR1 and CDR2 sequences are SGHTA and FQGNSA. The CDR3 contains 16 residues. The CDR3: CASSPVTSIDGKTQYL. The CDR3 nucleotides are TGTGCCAGCAGTCCGGTGACTAGCATTGATGGGAAGACCCAGTACCTC.

This clonotype was counted only a few times. This chain's CDR3 is CASRPDRGRGDLNYGYTF. CDR3 sequence (DNA): TGTGCCAGCAGGCCCGACAGGGGCCGCGGGGATTTAAACTATGGCTACACCTTC. This sequence joins TRBV6-5 and TRBJ1-2; TRBD1 matches at 8 bases. CDR1 and CDR2 from the germline V gene are MNHEY and SVGAGI. The CDR3 totals 18 residues. With V trimmed by 6 bases and J by 2 bases, 17 bases remained unmatched.

This clonotype was observed many times. The chain employs TRBV7-2 and TRBJ2-2; D unclear. This CDR3 spans 14 amino acids. Germline assignment: CDR1 SGHTA and CDR2 FQGNSA. The V end lost 8 bases, the J end lost 6 bases, and 16 bases lay between the germline ends. As DNA, the CDR3 is TGTGCCAGCGGCCCTTTAACGGCCGCCGGGGAGCTGTTTTTT. Residues: CASGPLTAAGELFF.

This clonotype was recorded many times. The rearrangement joins TRBV7-2 to TRBJ2-7; 7 nucleotides line up with TRBD1. J was trimmed by 3 bases and V by 5 bases; bases with no gene match: 7. CDR1 and CDR2 (germline): SGHTA, FQGNSA. CDR3 length equals 14 residues. As DNA, the CDR3 is TGTGCCAGCAGCCCGACAGGGTACTACTACGAGCAGTACTTC. It specifies CASSPTGYYYEQYF.

The chain links TRBV25-1 to TRBJ2-1; TRBD1 matches 7 bases. Germline V gives CDR1 MGHDK, CDR2 SYGVNS. CDR3 length equals 14 residues. Trimming took 6 bases from V and 2 from J; bases not matched to a gene: 4. CDR3 nucleotide sequence: TGTGCCAGCAGAGACAGGGTCGCCTACAATGAGCAGTTCTTC. Amino acid sequence: CASRDRVAYNEQFF.